These 19 T cell receptor beta chains were all obtained from the same sample, sequenced in a study of CD8+ T cells in alopecia areata. RNA was extracted and reverse transcribed into cDNA as the sequencing template. Clones were sequenced by immunoSEQ multiplex PCR, and TCRdb holds only the in-frame ones, with some missing. The sample comprises about 140,000 clones, 85% to 90% of which are singletons, and over 10% rests with the top ten. Treatment of the sample: oral pan-JAK inhibitor, 5-10 mg twice daily. The specimen was CD8+ T cells sorted from blood, collected at week 4, from a patient treated with tofacitinib. Receptor source: a human donor with alopecia areata.

J is TRBJ2-7 and V is TRBV29-1; D is unresolved. V was trimmed by 6 bases and J by 2 bases, leaving 11 bases between them. In germline, CDR1 is SQVTM, CDR2 ANQGSEA. CDR3 length equals 12 residues. The CDR3 DNA reads as TGCAGCGTCACAGCGAACACCTACGAGCAGTACTTC. Protein: CSVTANTYEQYF.

A note on this clone: Other DNA sequences in this sample translate to the same CDR3. This chain links TRBV9 with TRBJ1-1, with D perhaps TRBD1 (5 bases). Trimming left V 3 bases short and J 4 bases short, with 10 bases between. From germline, CDR1 is SGDLS and CDR2 YYNGEE. CDR3 length equals 13 residues. This CDR3 is CASSAGTATEAFF. The CDR3 DNA reads as TGTGCCAGCAGCGCCGGGACGGCCACTGAAGCTTTCTTT.

This sequence joins TRBV7-6 and TRBJ2-2; the D is unclear. This CDR3 region has 16 residues. Germline CDR1 is SGHVS and CDR2 is FNYEAQ. V dropped 1 base and J dropped 5 bases, with 14 bases sitting between them. The CDR3 protein is CASSLEKRALTGELFF. The CDR3 DNA is TGTGCCAGCAGCTTAGAGAAAAGGGCTCTGACCGGGGAGCTGTTTTTT.

This clone has only a few counts. This sequence joins TRBV29-1 and TRBJ2-1; TRBD1 matches 7 bases. The germline CDR1 and CDR2 sequences are SQVTM and ANQGSEA. V dropped 2 bases and J dropped 8; count of bases not matched to a gene: 9. This CDR3 region has 14 residues. CDR3 sequence (DNA): TGCAGCGTTGAACACGCGACAGGGTTGGATGAGCAGTTCTTC. Translation gives CSVEHATGLDEQFF.

This clone was counted only a few times. This specimen includes other DNA sequences encoding the same CDR3. CDR3 loop: CSVEVAGGFYEQYF. The CDR3 nucleotides read TGCAGCGTTGAAGTGGCAGGGGGCTTCTACGAGCAGTACTTC. The rearrangement links TRBV29-1 to TRBJ2-7; 8 bases fit TRBD1. The CDR3 covers 14 residues. After removal of 1 base from V and 3 bases from J, the junction contained 5 bases not matched to a gene. Germline V gene sequence: CDR1 SQVTM, CDR2 ANQGSEA.

This clone occurred a few times. J is TRBJ2-1 and V is TRBV5-4; 11 nucleotides align to TRBD2. The length of the CDR3 is 16 residues. Trimming cost V 0 bases and J 3 bases; bases outside gene matches: 2. Germline CDR1 reads SGHNT; CDR2 reads YYREEE (reference sequence). The CDR3 bases are TGTGCCAGCAGCTTGGCGACTAGCGGGGTCTACAATGAGCAGTTCTTC. Protein product: CASSLATSGVYNEQFF.

This chain connects TRBV19 to TRBJ1-1; D not certain. This CDR3 has 15 amino acids. Germline CDR1 reads LNHDA; CDR2 reads SQIVND (reference sequence). With 5 bases removed from V and 4 bases from J, the gap between germline ends came to 17 bases. CDR3 in amino acids: CASSPTLGRGTEAFF. In DNA form, the CDR3 reads TGTGCCAGTAGTCCAACCCTCGGACGCGGCACTGAAGCTTTCTTT. Full variable domain (missing parts from reference TRBV19 and TRBJ1-1): DGGITQSPKYLFRKEGQNVTLSCEQNLNHDAMYWYRQDPGQGLRLIYYSQIVNDFQKGDIAEGYSVSREKKESFPLTVTSAQKNPTAFYLCASSPTLGRGTEAFFGQGTRLTVV.

This chain connects TRBV30 to TRBJ2-5; 8 positions match TRBD1. The better agreement between TRBJ2-7 and the DNA end casts doubt on the J call. CDR1 and CDR2 from the germline V gene are GTSNPN and SVGIG (reference sequence). There are 13 residues in the CDR3. The CDR3 protein is CAWSSGGDYEQYF. The CDR3 nucleotides are TGTGCCTGGAGCTCAGGGGGCGACTACGAGCAGTACTTC.

V gene TRBV29-1 combines with J gene TRBJ2-1; TRBD2 agrees at 10 bases. This CDR3 comprises 13 residues. Losses at the gene ends were 7 bases for V and 4 bases for J; bases not matched to a gene: 4. Germline V lookup: CDR1 SQVTM, CDR2 ANQGSEA. The CDR3 loop reads CSDASGGYNEQFF. The CDR3 DNA reads as TGCAGCGACGCTAGCGGGGGTTACAATGAGCAGTTCTTC.

V is TRBV30 and J is TRBJ2-1; 11 nucleotides agree with TRBD2. Looked up from germline, CDR1 is GTSNPN and CDR2 is SVGIG (reference sequence). The CDR3 is 16 residues long. V shed 1 base, J shed 8 bases, and the junction held 10 bases outside the gene matches. The CDR3 sequence: CAWSDPLAGGWDEQFF. CDR3 bases: TGTGCCTGGAGTGACCCCTTAGCGGGAGGGTGGGATGAGCAGTTCTTC.

CDR3 residues: CASSPDRRGYRADTQYF. As DNA, the CDR3 is TGTGCCAGCTCACCAGACCGCAGGGGATATAGAGCAGATACGCAGTATTTT. J is TRBJ2-3 and V is TRBV18; D possibly corresponds to TRBD1 (6 bases). The CDR3 contains 17 residues. Germline lookup yields CDR1 KGHSH and CDR2 LQKENI. V dropped 2 bases and J dropped 4 bases, with 19 bases sitting between them.

CDR3 sequence reads: CASSPSASGDYEQYF. CDR3 bases: TGCGCCAGCAGCCCCTCGGCTAGCGGGGATTACGAGCAGTACTTC. The V call is TRBV4-1, the J call TRBJ2-7, with 9 bases aligning to TRBD2. The J segment lost 4 bases and the V segment lost 4 bases, leaving 8 bases of the junction unmatched. Germline V gene sequence: CDR1 MGHRA, CDR2 YSYEKL. The CDR3 spans 15 residues.

The chain uses TRBV11-2 and TRBJ2-7, with TRBD1 as a possible D gene (5 bases). The germline CDR1 and CDR2 sequences are SGHAT and FQNNGV. V dropped 1 base and J dropped 2 bases, with 15 bases sitting between them. The CDR3 is 16 residues long. The CDR3 here is CASSLADSRGPYEQYF. In DNA form, the CDR3 reads TGTGCCAGCAGCTTAGCCGACAGTAGGGGTCCCTACGAGCAGTACTTC.

The J gene is TRBJ1-6, the V gene TRBV5-5; D not certain. This CDR3 is 14 amino acids long. The germline V and J ends were trimmed by 2 bases and 8 bases, with 11 bases remaining between them. CDR1 is SGHKS, CDR2 YYEKEE, per germline (reference sequence). The CDR3 DNA reads TGTGCCAGCAGCTTTTGGTTAGAGGATTCACCCCTCCACTTT. This gives the protein CASSFWLEDSPLHF.

The chain employs TRBV5-1 and TRBJ2-1; 9 nucleotides agree with TRBD2. The CDR3 spans 13 residues. Germline values: CDR1 SGHRS, CDR2 YFSETQ. J gave up 8 bases and V 7 bases, and 7 bases lay outside the gene matches. CDR3 loop: CASAVAGDDEQFF. The DNA of the CDR3 is TGCGCCAGCGCGGTAGCGGGAGACGATGAGCAGTTCTTC.

CDR3 coding DNA: TGTGCCAGCACCAGACGTTTGGGAGCTTCAAATGAGCAGTTCTTC. This codes for CASTRRLGASNEQFF. This sequence joins TRBV27 and TRBJ2-1; TRBD2 is a possible D gene (5 bases). Trimming stripped 7 bases from V and 7 bases from J, with 20 bases between. CDR1 is MNHEY and CDR2 is SMNVEV in the germline V gene (reference sequence). The CDR3 is made up of 15 amino acids.

In this sample, this clone turned up once. V and J are TRBV4-1 and TRBJ1-1; D gene unclear. The CDR3 is made up of 15 amino acids. V lost 0 bases and J lost 4, with 12 bases in between. Germline loops: CDR1 MGHRA, CDR2 YSYEKL. In DNA, the CDR3 is TGCGCCAGCAGCCAAGAATCGTCTAGGAGCACTGAAGCTTTCTTT. Translation gives CASSQESSRSTEAFF.

The genes are TRBV27 and TRBJ2-7; D may be TRBD1 (6 bases). This CDR3 comprises 12 residues. The V end lost 4 bases, the J end lost 7 bases, and 11 bases lay between the germline ends. Germline loops: CDR1 MNHEY, CDR2 SMNVEV (reference sequence). The CDR3 DNA sequence: TGTGCCAGCAGTTACGGACAGAGAGAGCAGTACTTC. Amino acid sequence: CASSYGQREQYF.

This clone was seen a handful of times. The J gene is TRBJ2-7, the V gene TRBV7-6; D is perhaps TRBD1 (6 bases). Germline V lookup: CDR1 SGHVS, CDR2 FNYEAQ. Trimming removed 5 bases at V and 2 bases at J, with 16 bases between. The CDR3 contains 15 residues. The CDR3 here is CASSTGLRDTYEQYF. CDR3 DNA sequence: TGTGCCAGCAGCACGGGCCTCCGGGACACCTACGAGCAGTACTTC.